The 8 T cell receptor beta chains listed next were all sequenced from one sample in a study of cytomegalovirus exposure and HLA in healthy donors. Both 60 Vbeta primers and 13 Jbeta primers went into the PCR. The table came from immunoSEQ multiplex PCR; TCRdb's copy has only in-frame clones and leaves some out. The sample consists of over 200,000 clones, 75% to 85% of them appearing once. The specimen sequenced was PBMCs. The source of these receptors is a woman aged 55-70 years in good health and CMV-seropositive.

The chain recombines TRBV7-2 with TRBJ2-7; the D is unclear. Trimming pared 3 bases from V and 0 bases from J, leaving 12 bases between. Germline lookup yields CDR1 SGHTA and CDR2 FQGNSA. The CDR3 is 15 residues long. The CDR3 sequence: CASSFVAEISYEQYF. The CDR3 DNA sequence: TGTGCCAGCAGCTTCGTAGCAGAAATCTCCTACGAGCAGTACTTC.

This clone is a singleton in its sample. The rearrangement uses TRBV11-2 and TRBJ2-5, with a weak D call TRBD1 (5 bases). This CDR3 is 14 amino acids long. Germline V gene sequence: CDR1 SGHAT, CDR2 FQNNGV. The V end lost 1 base, the J end lost 4 bases, and 10 bases lay between the germline ends. The CDR3: CASSLGSRGETQYF. CDR3 coding DNA: TGTGCCAGCAGCTTAGGTTCTAGGGGAGAGACCCAGTACTTC.

This clone has more than one count but fewer than ten. Other DNA variants within this sample encode the same CDR3. The V call is TRBV18, the J call TRBJ1-2; 7 nucleotides line up with TRBD1. The CDR3 contains 12 residues. Germline CDR1 and CDR2: KGHSH and LQKENI. Losses at the gene ends were 3 bases for V and 6 bases for J; bases not matched to a gene: 1. The CDR3 region has the DNA TGTGCCAGCTCACCTGACAGGGATGGCTACACCTTC. As protein: CASSPDRDGYTF.

This clone was detected once. The gene calls are TRBV9 and TRBJ2-3; possible D gene TRBD1, 5 bases. This CDR3 spans 14 amino acids. Germline assignment: CDR1 SGDLS and CDR2 YYNGEE. The germline V and J ends were trimmed by 3 bases and 3 bases, with 11 bases remaining between them. The CDR3 loop reads CASSGQQWTDTQYF. Written as DNA, the CDR3 is TGTGCCAGCAGCGGACAGCAGTGGACAGATACGCAGTATTTT.

V and J are TRBV18 and TRBJ1-2; D ambiguous. Germline assignment: CDR1 KGHSH and CDR2 LQKENI. V was shortened by 2 bases and J by 0 bases, with 7 bases between the two germline ends. The CDR3 covers 14 residues. CDR3 loop: CASSPGPANYGYTF. In nucleotides, the CDR3 is TGTGCCAGCTCACCAGGTCCGGCTAACTATGGCTACACCTTC.

The table lists this clone with a few counts. Mismatch with germline at one junction end may stem from a read error. The chain carries TRBV6-5 and TRBJ1-5; possible D gene TRBD1, 6 bases. The CDR3 is made up of 15 amino acids. Germline values: CDR1 MNHEY, CDR2 SVGAGI. The CDR3 region is CASSYPGHRQSAPAF. DNA of the CDR3: TGTGCCAGCAGTTACCCGGGACATAGGCAATCAGCCCCAGCATTT.

The chain is built from TRBV12-5 and TRBJ2-3, with D possibly matching TRBD2 (6 bases). Per germline, CDR1 LGHNT and CDR2 FRNRAP. The ends were cut back, 0 bases at V and 9 bases at J, with 16 bases in the middle. This CDR3 has 15 residues. The CDR3 is CASGLVLGSLWTQYF. Here the CDR3 DNA reads TGTGCTAGTGGTTTGGTACTCGGGAGTTTGTGGACGCAGTATTTT. Variable domain in full (rest from reference TRBV12-5 and TRBJ2-3): DARVTQTPRHKVTEMGQEVTMRCQPILGHNTVFWYRQTMMQGLELLAYFRNRAPLDDSGMPKDRFSAEMPDATLATLKIQPSEPRDSAVYFCASGLVLGSLWTQYFGPGTRLTVL.

The genes are TRBV11-1 and TRBJ1-6, with 10 bases aligning to TRBD1. CDR1 SGHAT and CDR2 FQDESV come from the germline V gene (reference sequence). CDR3 size: 15 residues. V dropped 5 bases and J dropped 7; count of bases not matched to a gene: 5. The CDR3 loop reads CASSQRTGGNSPLHF. CDR3 DNA: TGTGCCAGCAGCCAACGGACAGGGGGGAATTCACCCCTCCACTTT.